This TCR beta chain appears in the sequencing data of a study of beta chain features in type 1 diabetes. Every bit of the isolated RNA underwent reverse transcription, so sequencing read expressed TCRB transcripts. Assay: immunoSEQ multiplex PCR; the TCRdb copy retains only in-frame clones and omits some. The sample shows around 250,000 clones, roughly 30% of them seen only once. As for this clone: A read error may produce the germline difference seen at one junction end.

Sequenced input: central memory CD4+ T cells from blood. The source is a man aged 25 to 40 in good health.

CDR3 protein: CSSSPLTGGAYYGYTF. CDR3 nucleotide sequence: TGTTCCAGCAGCCCGCTGACAGGGGGCGCGTACTATGGCTACACCTTC. The chain uses TRBV27 and TRBJ1-2, with 10 bases fitting TRBD1. Germline V CDR1 and CDR2: MNHEY, SMNVEV (reference sequence). The CDR3 is 16 amino acids.